There are many counts of the clone carrying this T cell receptor (beta chain). As handled by the study authors: Amplification of reference gene primers was used by the study to estimate nucleated cell counts. Profiled with immunoSEQ multiplex PCR; TCRdb holds only in-frame clones, not every one. From that table come the V and J calls and clone size; the DNA was used to work out D and trimming. The sample holds around 150,000 clones, under 85% seen once. This sample is part of a study of blood T cell repertoires in COVID-19. The wider study: Samples came from the United States, Italy and Spain, spanning acute and convalescent COVID-19. T cells, B-cell-depleted T cells, or PBMCs supplied cDNA or gDNA.

CDR1 and CDR2 (germline): SGHAT, FQNNGV. V lost 4 bases and J lost 5; bases outside the gene matches: 4. CDR3 length: 13 residues. The sequence was collected from an older man with acute or convalescent COVID-19. This chain links TRBV11-2 with TRBJ1-2; 7 nucleotides line up with TRBD1. The specimen sequenced was peripheral blood. In DNA, the CDR3 is TGTGCCAGCAGCTCTGCAGGGGGTTATGGCTACACCTTC. Amino acid sequence: CASSSAGGYGYTF.